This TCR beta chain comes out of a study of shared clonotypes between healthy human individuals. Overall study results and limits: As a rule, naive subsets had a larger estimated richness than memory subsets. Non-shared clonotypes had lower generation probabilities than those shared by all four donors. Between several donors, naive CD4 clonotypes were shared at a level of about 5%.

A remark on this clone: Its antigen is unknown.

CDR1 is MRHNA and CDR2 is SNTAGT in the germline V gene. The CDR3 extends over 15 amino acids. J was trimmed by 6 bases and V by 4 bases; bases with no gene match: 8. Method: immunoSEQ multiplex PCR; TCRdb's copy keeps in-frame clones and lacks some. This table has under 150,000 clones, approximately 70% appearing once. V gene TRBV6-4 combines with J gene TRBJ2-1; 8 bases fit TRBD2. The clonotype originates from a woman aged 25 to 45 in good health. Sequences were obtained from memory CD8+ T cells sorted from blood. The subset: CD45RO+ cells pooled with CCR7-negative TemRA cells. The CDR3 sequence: CASSAEGGTSNEQFF. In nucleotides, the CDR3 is TGTGCCAGCAGTGCCGAGGGAGGGACTAGCAATGAGCAGTTCTTC.